These 17 T cell receptor beta chains came from one sample sequenced in a study of blood T cell repertoires in COVID-19. Profiling relied on immunoSEQ multiplex PCR, and the TCRdb table lists in-frame clones only, not all of them. The table shows nearly 350,000 clones, with roughly 90% occurring only once. Sequenced: peripheral blood. The receptors come from a woman between 65 and 79 years old with COVID-19, enrolled during active disease.

The chain has TRBV11-2 and TRBJ1-1; D is perhaps TRBD1 (5 bases). Germline CDR1 is SGHAT and CDR2 is FQNNGV. V lost 5 bases and J lost 4, with 17 bases in between. The CDR3 is 15 residues long. The CDR3 nucleotides read TGTGCCAGCAGCCGTCTCCCCACTACAGGCACTGAAGCTTTCTTT. Translating gives CASSRLPTTGTEAFF.

V gene TRBV19 combines with J gene TRBJ1-2, with 7 nucleotides matching TRBD1. The CDR3 is made up of 15 amino acids. Trimming at V came to 4 bases and at J to 5 bases, leaving 10 bases not matched to a gene. Per the germline V gene, CDR1 is LNHDA and CDR2 is SQIVND (reference sequence). The CDR3 spells CASSTLTGQRYGYTF. The CDR3, as DNA: TGTGCCAGTAGTACCCTGACAGGGCAAAGGTATGGCTACACCTTC.

The V call is TRBV4-2, the J call TRBJ2-3; TRBD1 might be the D (6 bases). Germline V lookup: CDR1 LGHNA, CDR2 YNFKEQ. Trimming stripped 0 bases from V and 3 bases from J, with 7 bases between. The CDR3 contains 14 residues. Written as DNA, the CDR3 is TGTGCCAGCAGCCAAGACAGGGGAACAGATACGCAGTATTTT. Protein product: CASSQDRGTDTQYF.

V usage is TRBV19 and J usage is TRBJ2-3, with TRBD2 identical over 13 bases. Germline assignment: CDR1 LNHDA and CDR2 SQIVND (reference sequence). J was trimmed by 1 base and V by 8 bases; bases with no gene match: 6. This CDR3 spans 16 amino acids. This CDR3 is CASGRLAGGRTDTQYF. The CDR3 region has the DNA TGTGCCAGTGGGAGACTAGCGGGGGGACGCACAGATACGCAGTATTTT.

The chain links TRBV4-1 to TRBJ2-3, with TRBD2 matching over 7 bases. The J segment lost 5 bases and the V segment lost 0 bases, leaving 8 bases of the junction unmatched. The CDR3 contains 16 residues. Germline V gene sequence: CDR1 MGHRA, CDR2 YSYEKL. The CDR3 sequence: CASSQEGGRVGDTQYF. The DNA of the CDR3 is TGCGCCAGCAGCCAAGAGGGGGGGAGAGTTGGAGATACGCAGTATTTT.

The J gene is TRBJ2-1, the V gene TRBV10-1, with TRBD2 matching 12 bases. The germline gives CDR1 WNHNN, CDR2 SYGVQD (reference sequence). Trimming removed 5 bases from V and 10 bases from J; junction bases left unmatched: 6. This CDR3 is built from 14 residues. This chain's CDR3 is CASSLAGGPWEQFF. CDR3 sequence (DNA): TGCGCCAGCAGTCTAGCGGGGGGGCCCTGGGAGCAGTTCTTC.

The chain has TRBV7-9 and TRBJ1-5; possible D gene TRBD1, 5 bases. The CDR3 contains 16 residues. Germline V gives CDR1 SEHNR, CDR2 FQNEAQ (reference sequence). V gave up 2 bases and J gave up 0 bases, with 11 bases separating them. The CDR3 region is CASSLYLGVSNQPQHF. CDR3 nucleotides: TGTGCCAGCAGCTTATATTTAGGGGTTAGCAATCAGCCCCAGCATTTT.

This chain links TRBV5-1 with TRBJ2-1; 9 positions match TRBD1. CDR3 length: 17 amino acids. J lost 2 bases, V lost 4 bases, and 10 bases had no gene match. Germline CDR1 is SGHRS and CDR2 is YFSETQ. CDR3 residues: CASSTLTGQGTYNEQFF. The CDR3 DNA follows: TGCGCCAGCAGCACCCTAACGGGACAGGGAACCTACAATGAGCAGTTCTTC. The complete variable domain, with remaining parts taken from reference TRBV5-1 and TRBJ2-1, reads KAGVTQTPRYLIKTRGQQVTLSCSPISGHRSVSWYQQTPGQGLQFLFEYFSETQRNKGNFPGRFSGRQFSNSRSEMNVSTLELGDSALYLCASSTLTGQGTYNEQFFGPGTRLTVL.

The chain employs TRBV29-1 and TRBJ2-7; 7 bases are a match to TRBD2. J gave up 3 bases and V 4 bases, and 3 bases lay outside the gene matches. The CDR3 loop spans 12 amino acids. Germline CDR1 is SQVTM and CDR2 is ANQGSEA. The CDR3 region is CSVASGVYEQYF. CDR3 bases: TGCAGCGTTGCAAGCGGGGTCTACGAGCAGTACTTC.

The V and J genes are TRBV6-2 or TRBV6-3 and TRBJ1-2, with D maybe TRBD1 (6 bases). The CDR3 runs 14 residues. V lost 4 bases and J 2 bases, leaving 11 bases between the germline ends. Germline values: CDR1 MNHEY, CDR2 SVGEGT. The CDR3 DNA is TGTGCCAGCAGTTTCAAAGGGGGAAACTATGGCTACACCTTC. Translation gives CASSFKGGNYGYTF.

The chain recombines TRBV7-9 with TRBJ2-1; no firm D call. The V gene lost 4 bases and the J gene lost 10 bases, with 11 bases spanning the gap. Germline CDR1 SEHNR, CDR2 FQNEAQ (reference sequence). This CDR3 region has 12 residues. The CDR3 region has the DNA TGTGCCAGCAGCTCCCGCGGCCTGGAGCAGTTCTTC. Translated, it gives CASSSRGLEQFF.

The chain joins TRBV4-1 to TRBJ1-1; D unresolved. This CDR3 has 15 residues. Germline V gene sequence: CDR1 MGHRA, CDR2 YSYEKL. V was cut by 0 bases and J by 2 bases, with 10 bases left in between. CDR3 bases: TGCGCCAGCAGCCAAGACCCCCAGCGCAACACTGAAGCTTTCTTT. Amino acid sequence: CASSQDPQRNTEAFF.

CDR3 protein: CASSLRVEDTEAFF. The CDR3 nucleotides are TGTGCCAGCAGCCTCAGGGTAGAGGACACTGAAGCTTTCTTT. The chain combines TRBV7-2 with TRBJ1-1; D perhaps matches TRBD1 (5 bases). Germline V gene data show CDR1 as SGHTA and CDR2 as FQGNSA. V was cut by 5 bases and J by 3 bases, with 13 bases left in between. This CDR3 comprises 14 residues.

In this sample, this clone turned up a few times. The V call is TRBV7-8, the J call TRBJ1-4, with D maybe TRBD1 (6 bases). CDR3 length: 15 amino acids. Germline CDR1 SGHVS, CDR2 FQNEAQ. The V end lost 4 bases, the J end lost 5 bases, and 14 bases lay between the germline ends. CDR3 loop: CASSSGPRGNEKLFF. In DNA form, the CDR3 reads TGTGCCAGCAGCTCTGGACCAAGGGGGAATGAAAAACTGTTTTTT. Full variable domain (remainder filled in from reference TRBV7-8 and TRBJ1-4): GAGVSQSPRYKVAKRGQDVALRCDPISGHVSLFWYQQALGQGPEFLTYFQNEAQLDKSGLPSDRFFAERPEGSVSTLKIQRTQQEDSAVYLCASSSGPRGNEKLFFGSGTQLSVL.

The chain combines TRBV6-5 with TRBJ2-2, with 13 positions matching TRBD2. Germline V lookup: CDR1 MNHEY, CDR2 SVGAGI. The CDR3 is made up of 14 amino acids. J gave up 5 bases and V 11 bases, and 5 bases lay outside the gene matches. DNA of the CDR3: TGTGCCCCGGGACTAGCGGGGATAACCGGGGAGCTGTTTTTT. Translated: CAPGLAGITGELFF.

This clone was detected only once. The V and J genes are TRBV4-1 and TRBJ2-5; D is uncertain. The CDR3 contains 11 residues. Germline assignment: CDR1 MGHRA and CDR2 YSYEKL. Deletions cut 3 bases from V and 4 bases from J, with 3 bases between. The CDR3 DNA reads as TGCGCCAGCAGCCACGGAGAGACCCAGTACTTC. Translated, it gives CASSHGETQYF.

V is TRBV5-6 and J is TRBJ2-7; 10 nucleotides match TRBD2. This CDR3 comprises 14 residues. V trimming: 4 bases; J trimming: 9 bases; junction bases outside the gene matches: 10. The germline gives CDR1 SGHDT, CDR2 YYEEEE. The CDR3, as DNA: TGTGCCAGCAGCACGGGTACTGGACTAGCGGTGCAGTACTTC. This encodes CASSTGTGLAVQYF.